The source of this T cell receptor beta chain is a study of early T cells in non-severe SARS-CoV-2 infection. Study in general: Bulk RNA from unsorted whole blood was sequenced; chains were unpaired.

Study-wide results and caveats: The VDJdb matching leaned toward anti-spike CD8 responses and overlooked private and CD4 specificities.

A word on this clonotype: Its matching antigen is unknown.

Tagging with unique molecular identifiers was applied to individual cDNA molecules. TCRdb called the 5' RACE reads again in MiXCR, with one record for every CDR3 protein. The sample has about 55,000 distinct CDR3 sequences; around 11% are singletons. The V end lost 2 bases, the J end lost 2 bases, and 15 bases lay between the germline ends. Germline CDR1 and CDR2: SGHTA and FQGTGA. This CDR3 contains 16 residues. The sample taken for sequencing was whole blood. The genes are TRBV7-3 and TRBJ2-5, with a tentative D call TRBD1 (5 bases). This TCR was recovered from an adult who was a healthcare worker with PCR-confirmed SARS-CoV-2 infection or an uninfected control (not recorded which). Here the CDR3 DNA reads TGTGCCAGCAGCTTAGGTGGGCACGGACAACAAGAGACCCAGTACTTC. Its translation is CASSLGGHGQQETQYF. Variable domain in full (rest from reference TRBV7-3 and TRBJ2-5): GAGVSQTPSNKVTEKGKYVELRCDPISGHTALYWYRQSLGQGPEFLIYFQGTGAADDSGLPNDRFFAVRPEGSVSTLKIQRTERGDSAVYLCASSLGGHGQQETQYFGPGTRLLVL.